The clone carrying this T cell receptor (beta chain) was seen ten or more times. As yet, its antigen is unknown. This sample is drawn from a study of T-cell memory formation after mild COVID-19. About the research overall: TCR clusters mostly belonged to single donors.

TCRdb re-analysed the 5' RACE reads in MiXCR, keeping a single row per CDR3 protein. The sample yields some 300,000 distinct CDR3 sequences, 19% seen once. Broader study findings: The study found balanced CD4/CD8 in clones contracting day 15 to 85 and a CD4+ lean in later expanders.

Per germline, CDR1 SGHTA and CDR2 FQGNSA. Trimming took 6 bases from V and 3 from J, leaving 11 bases between them. There are 14 residues in the CDR3. The chain combines TRBV7-2 with TRBJ2-2; D is tentatively TRBD1 or TRBD2 (5 bases each). Sequencing was done on a sample of PBMCs or a T cell subset sorted from them (not recorded which). This TCR derives from a man aged 18 to 29 who had mild COVID-19 (a few samples of this study predate the infection). Cell type and time point are not known. CDR3 sequence (DNA): TGTGCCAGCAGGTGGGACGGAGACACCGGGGAGCTGTTTTTT. It encodes CASRWDGDTGELFF.